This T cell receptor (beta chain) was sequenced during a study of STAT5B mutations in CD4+ large granular lymphocyte leukemia. Repertoires were generated with immunoSEQ multiplex PCR, while TCRdb's copy carries only in-frame clones and drops some. The sample holds 20,000 to 25,000 clones, 79% seen once. Germline CDR1 and CDR2: LNHDA and SQIVND (reference sequence). The length of the CDR3 is 16 residues. With 9 bases removed from V and 4 bases from J, the gap between germline ends came to 24 bases. Sequenced input: CD4+ T cells from blood buffy coats. The gene calls are TRBV19 and TRBJ1-1; D is undetermined. The sequence came from a human donor in good health. The chain's CDR3 is CASRTRQDDPSTEAFF. DNA for the CDR3: TGTGCCAGCCGCACCCGGCAGGACGATCCCAGCACTGAAGCTTTCTTT.